The TCR beta chain described here comes from a study of blood T cells in healthy people across ages. Study-wide findings and caveats: Roughly linear declines in TCR beta diversity per million T cells occurred with age.

Then a second PCR, running roughly 7 to 11 cycles, was carried out with a sample-barcoded 5' primer and a J-beta primer mix. TCRdb recomputed calls from the 5' RACE reads with MiXCR, one row per CDR3 protein. Of under 1 million distinct CDR3 sequences in the sample, under 45% were seen once. Healthy Caucasians from Russia aged about 6 to 100 served as donors. About 10 milliliters of peripheral blood were drawn from each donor into EDTA-treated tubes. On this clonotype: Its specificity is not known.

The receptor was isolated from a man aged 55 to 70 in good health. The specimen sequenced was blood.

In DNA, the CDR3 is TGCAGTGCTGGGGGGACAGATTTCACCGGGGAGCTGTTTTTT. It specifies CSAGGTDFTGELFF. V usage is TRBV20-1 and J usage is TRBJ2-2, with D perhaps TRBD1 (7 bases). Trimming stripped 5 bases from V and 4 bases from J, with 14 bases between. CDR1 and CDR2 (germline): DFQATT, SNEGSKA (reference sequence). This CDR3 has 14 residues.